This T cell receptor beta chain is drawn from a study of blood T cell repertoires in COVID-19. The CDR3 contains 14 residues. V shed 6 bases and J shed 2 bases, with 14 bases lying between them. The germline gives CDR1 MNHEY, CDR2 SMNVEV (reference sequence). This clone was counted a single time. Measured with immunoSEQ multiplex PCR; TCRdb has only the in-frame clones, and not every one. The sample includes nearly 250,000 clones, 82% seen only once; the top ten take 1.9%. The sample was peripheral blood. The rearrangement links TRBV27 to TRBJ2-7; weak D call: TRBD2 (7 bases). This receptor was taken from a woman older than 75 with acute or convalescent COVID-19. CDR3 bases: TGTGCCAGCAGCCGAAGGGGGGGGGCCTACGAGCAGTACTTC. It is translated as CASSRRGGAYEQYF.